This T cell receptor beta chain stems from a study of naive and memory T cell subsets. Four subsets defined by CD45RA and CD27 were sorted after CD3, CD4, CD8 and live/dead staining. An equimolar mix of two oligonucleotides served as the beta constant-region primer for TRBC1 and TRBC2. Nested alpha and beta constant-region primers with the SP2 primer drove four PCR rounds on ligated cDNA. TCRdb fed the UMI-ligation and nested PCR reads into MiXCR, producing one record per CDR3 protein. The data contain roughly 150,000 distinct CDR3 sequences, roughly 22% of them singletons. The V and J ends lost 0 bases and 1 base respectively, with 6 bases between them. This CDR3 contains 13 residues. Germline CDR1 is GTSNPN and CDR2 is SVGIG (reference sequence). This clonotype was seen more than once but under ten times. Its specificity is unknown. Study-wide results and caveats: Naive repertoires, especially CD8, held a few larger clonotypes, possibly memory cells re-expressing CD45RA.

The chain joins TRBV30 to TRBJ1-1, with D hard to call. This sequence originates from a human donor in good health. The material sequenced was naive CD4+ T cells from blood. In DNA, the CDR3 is TGTGCCTGGAGTGTGAAGAGGAACACTGAAGCTTTCTTT. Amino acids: CAWSVKRNTEAFF. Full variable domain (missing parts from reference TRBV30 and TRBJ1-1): SQTIHQWPATLVQPVGSPLSLECTVEGTSNPNLYWYRQAAGRGLQLLFYSVGIGQISSEVPQNLSASRPQDRQFILSSKKLLLSDSGFYLCAWSVKRNTEAFFGQGTRLTVV.